These 22 T cell receptor beta chains originate from one sample sequenced in a study of cytomegalovirus exposure and HLA in healthy donors. Primers: 60 Vbeta forward and 13 Jbeta reverse. The table came from immunoSEQ multiplex PCR; TCRdb's copy has only in-frame clones and leaves some out. The table includes 150,000 to 200,000 clones, 81% detected once. Sequences were obtained from PBMCs. These receptors were taken from a middle-aged man in good health and CMV-seropositive.

This chain uses TRBV7-2 with TRBJ2-7; possible D gene TRBD2, 6 bases. Germline-derived CDR1 and CDR2 are SGHTA and FQGNSA. Trimming removed 5 bases at V and 3 bases at J, with 11 bases between. The CDR3 is 13 residues long. The CDR3 DNA reads TGTGCCAGCAGCCCCGGGACTTTCTACGAGCAGTACTTC. Translation gives CASSPGTFYEQYF. The full variable domain, its missing parts supplied by reference TRBV7-2 and TRBJ2-7, is GAGVSQSPSNKVTEKGKDVELRCDPISGHTALYWYRQSLGQGLEFLIYFQGNSAPDKSGLPSDRFSAERTGGSVSTLTIQRTQQEDSAVYLCASSPGTFYEQYFGPGTRLTVT.

The genes are TRBV29-1 and TRBJ1-1, with TRBD1 as a possible D gene (6 bases). The CDR3 has 12 residues. Trimming cost V 6 bases and J 8 bases, with 16 bases left between them. Looked up from germline, CDR1 is SQVTM and CDR2 is ANQGSEA. CDR3 in DNA: TGCAGCGTGGACCACAGGGTAAGGGAAGCTTTCTTT. It translates to CSVDHRVREAFF.

The rearrangement links TRBV7-2 to TRBJ2-3; 8 nucleotides match TRBD1. CDR1 is SGHTA, CDR2 FQGNSA, per germline. V trimming: 2 bases; J trimming: 8 bases; junction bases outside the gene matches: 6. The CDR3 totals 14 residues. The CDR3, as DNA: TGTGCCAGCAGCTTACCCACAGGGGGAAGTACGCAGTATTTT. Translated: CASSLPTGGSTQYF.

The chain has TRBV2 and TRBJ1-5; TRBD1 matches at 7 bases. Germline trimming cut 8 bases from V and 7 bases from J; bases unmatched to any gene: 8. The CDR3 extends over 13 amino acids. The germline V gene encodes CDR1 SNHLY and CDR2 FYNNEI. The CDR3 nucleotides read TGTGCCAGCGGAAGGGGGCAGGGGCAGCCCCAGCATTTT. Protein sequence: CASGRGQGQPQHF.

The chain couples TRBV5-4 to TRBJ1-2; 7 bases agree with TRBD1. This CDR3 is 14 amino acids long. The junction had 9 bases not matched to a gene; V was cut back by 4 bases and J by 6 bases. Per germline, CDR1 SGHNT and CDR2 YYREEE (reference sequence). For the CDR3, the DNA is TGTGCCAGCAGCGCATCAAACAGGGGCGATGGCTACACCTTC. Translated, it gives CASSASNRGDGYTF.

J is TRBJ2-2 and V is TRBV5-6; 12 nucleotides agree with TRBD1. V was pared by 4 bases and J by 6 bases, with 4 bases of the junction left unmatched. Per the germline V gene, CDR1 is SGHDT and CDR2 is YYEEEE. The length of the CDR3 is 15 residues. The CDR3 here is CASSGTGGRAGELFF. The CDR3 nucleotides are TGTGCCAGCAGCGGGACAGGGGGCCGGGCCGGGGAGCTGTTTTTT.

This rearrangement joins TRBV27 to TRBJ1-1; possible D gene TRBD1, 6 bases. V lost 1 base to trimming and J lost 4 bases, with 10 bases between them. The CDR3 has 14 amino acids. The germline CDR1 and CDR2 sequences are MNHEY and SMNVEV (reference sequence). In DNA form, the CDR3 reads TGTGCCAGCAGTTTATGGGGGCCTGGCACTGAAGCTTTCTTT. This sequence encodes CASSLWGPGTEAFF.

The chain carries TRBV5-8 and TRBJ1-1; D remains unclear. This CDR3 region has 12 residues. Germline assignment: CDR1 SGHTS and CDR2 YDEGEE. The germline V and J ends were trimmed by 4 bases and 7 bases, with 11 bases remaining between them. The chain's CDR3 is CASSKRAGEAFF. The CDR3 DNA is TGTGCCAGCAGCAAGCGGGCGGGTGAAGCTTTCTTT.

The rearrangement links TRBV7-2 to TRBJ2-2; the D is unclear. The CDR3 has 13 amino acids. V was trimmed by 4 bases and J by 6 bases, leaving 9 bases between them. In germline, CDR1 is SGHTA, CDR2 FQGNSA. DNA for the CDR3: TGTGCCAGCAGCTCCGGTCACGCCGGGGAGCTGTTTTTT. It encodes CASSSGHAGELFF.

V gene TRBV5-4 combines with J gene TRBJ2-2, with D maybe TRBD2 (6 bases). CDR3 length: 14 residues. The ends were cut back, 2 bases at V and 4 bases at J, with 9 bases in the middle. The V gene's germline CDR1 is SGHNT and CDR2 YYREEE (reference sequence). The CDR3 DNA sequence: TGTGCCAGCAGCTTCCGGGAGAGCACCGGGGAGCTGTTTTTT. Translating it yields CASSFRESTGELFF.

CDR3 loop: CASSLEIDLGPNEQFF. CDR3 DNA sequence: TGTGCCAGCAGCTTAGAAATAGACCTAGGCCCAAATGAGCAGTTCTTC. The V and J genes are TRBV7-8 and TRBJ2-1; D uncertain. There are 16 residues in the CDR3. The V end lost 1 base, the J end lost 7 bases, and 17 bases lay between the germline ends. The germline V gene encodes CDR1 SGHVS and CDR2 FQNEAQ. The full variable domain, completed using reference TRBV7-8 and TRBJ2-1, is GAGVSQSPRYKVAKRGQDVALRCDPISGHVSLFWYQQALGQGPEFLTYFQNEAQLDKSGLPSDRFFAERPEGSVSTLKIQRTQQEDSAVYLCASSLEIDLGPNEQFFGPGTRLTVL.

The CDR3 sequence is CASSDGGLSTDTQYF. The CDR3 bases are TGTGCCAGCAGTGACGGGGGGCTAAGCACAGATACGCAGTATTTT. The V and J genes are TRBV2 and TRBJ2-3; the D gene is possibly TRBD2 (7 bases). The CDR3 is made up of 15 amino acids. CDR1 and CDR2 from the germline V gene are SNHLY and FYNNEI. With 3 bases removed from V and 0 bases from J, the gap between germline ends came to 10 bases.

V gene TRBV30 combines with J gene TRBJ1-3; 9 bases are a match to TRBD1. J was trimmed by 5 bases and V by 7 bases; bases with no gene match: 3. Germline CDR1 GTSNPN, CDR2 SVGIG (reference sequence). CDR3 length: 12 residues. CDR3 loop: CASNRGRNTIYF. CDR3 sequence (DNA): TGTGCCTCAAACAGGGGGCGAAACACCATATATTTT.

The chain joins TRBV18 to TRBJ1-1, with a possible D match to TRBD1 (5 bases). CDR1 is KGHSH, CDR2 LQKENI, per germline. V lost 6 bases and J 6 bases, leaving 20 bases between the germline ends. The CDR3 has 15 residues. The CDR3 bases are TGTGCCAGCTCCCCGGCCGGCAGGGCGTTTCCTGAAGCTTTCTTT. Residues: CASSPAGRAFPEAFF.

This clone was seen more than once but under ten times. Written as DNA, the CDR3 is TGTGCCAGCGAGACGAGGGGGCCTGCCTACGAGCAGTACTTC. Its translation is CASETRGPAYEQYF. The chain couples TRBV6-4 to TRBJ2-7, with 7 bases matching TRBD1. Trimming at V came to 8 bases and at J to 2 bases, leaving 9 bases not matched to a gene. The CDR3 contains 14 residues. Germline values: CDR1 MRHNA, CDR2 SNTAGT.

A single count supports this clone. The gene calls are TRBV6-5 and TRBJ2-1; TRBD1 matches 12 bases. The V segment lost 3 bases and the J segment 8 bases; nucleotides outside the gene matches: 2. There are 14 residues in the CDR3. Germline V CDR1 and CDR2: MNHEY, SVGAGI. CDR3 sequence: CASSYGTGGHEQFF. In nucleotides, the CDR3 is TGTGCCAGCAGTTATGGGACAGGGGGCCATGAGCAGTTCTTC.

The rearrangement links TRBV7-9 to TRBJ2-2; D unresolved. V lost 2 bases and J 1 base, leaving 11 bases between the germline ends. The CDR3 runs to 16 residues. The germline gives CDR1 SEHNR, CDR2 FQNEAQ (reference sequence). The CDR3 here is CASSLQRLMNTGELFF. CDR3 DNA sequence: TGTGCCAGCAGCTTACAGAGACTTATGAACACCGGGGAGCTGTTTTTT.

V and J are TRBV28 and TRBJ2-7; D is perhaps TRBD1 (6 bases). V lost 6 bases to trimming and J lost 1 base, with 19 bases between them. Germline V gene sequence: CDR1 MDHEN, CDR2 SYDVKM. There are 16 residues in the CDR3. CDR3 protein: CASRTDRQIFSYEQYF. In DNA, the CDR3 is TGTGCCAGCAGAACTGACAGGCAAATCTTTTCCTACGAGCAGTACTTC. The full variable domain, in which reference TRBV28 and TRBJ2-7 provide the parts outside the CDR3, is DVKVTQSSRYLVKRTGEKVFLECVQDMDHENMFWYRQDPGLGLRLIYFSYDVKMKEKGDIPEGYSVSREKKERFSLILESASTNQTSMYLCASRTDRQIFSYEQYFGPGTRLTVT.

The rearrangement uses TRBV30 and TRBJ2-7, with TRBD2 matching 9 bases. J was trimmed by 7 bases and V by 6 bases; bases with no gene match: 7. The length of the CDR3 is 12 residues. CDR1 is GTSNPN and CDR2 is SVGIG in the germline V gene (reference sequence). CDR3 sequence reads: CACLAGVREQYF. CDR3 nucleotide sequence: TGTGCCTGCTTAGCGGGAGTCAGAGAGCAGTACTTC.

The chain joins TRBV6-1 to TRBJ1-2; the match to TRBD1 covers 12 bases. Germline CDR1 is MNHNS and CDR2 is SASEGT. The CDR3 spans 15 residues. Unmatched junction bases numbered 3, after V lost 3 bases and J lost 4 bases. In nucleotides, the CDR3 is TGTGCCAGCAGTGATGGGACAGGGGGCTTCTATGGCTACACCTTC. Amino acids: CASSDGTGGFYGYTF.

The chain couples TRBV18 to TRBJ2-7, with 16 bases aligning to TRBD2. The germline V gene encodes CDR1 KGHSH and CDR2 LQKENI. The J segment lost 6 bases and the V segment lost 3 bases, leaving 14 bases of the junction unmatched. CDR3 size: 19 residues. CDR3 protein: CASSPFPGQGLAGGTEQYF. CDR3 nucleotide sequence: TGTGCCAGCTCACCTTTCCCGGGACAGGGACTAGCGGGAGGGACCGAGCAGTACTTC.

The chain employs TRBV30 and TRBJ1-6, with 8 bases that match TRBD1. CDR1 is GTSNPN, CDR2 SVGIG, per germline (reference sequence). Trimming removed 4 bases from V and 9 bases from J; junction bases left unmatched: 5. The CDR3 covers 13 residues. CDR3 residues: CAWNQGAGSPLHF. The CDR3 nucleotides read TGTGCCTGGAATCAGGGGGCGGGTTCACCCCTCCACTTT.